Below are 9 T cell receptor beta chains sequenced from a single sample in a study of T cells in women clearing cervical HPV infection. Profiled with immunoSEQ multiplex PCR; TCRdb holds only in-frame clones, not every one. The sample data list some 43,000 clones. Sequencing input: blood buffy coat. All receptors come from a woman between 18 and 75 years old with a cervical HPV16 infection that either progressed to CIN3+ or cleared (not recorded which).

To note about this clone: The read stops 3 residues short of the end of the CDR3; the missing end is completed from the germline J gene. The chain joins TRBV15 to TRBJ2-5; 7 bases fit TRBD1. Looked up from germline, CDR1 is LNHNV and CDR2 is YYDKDF (reference sequence). The trim removed 4 bases at V and 5 bases at J, leaving 10 bases unmatched. The CDR3 has 15 amino acids. CDR3 region: CATSNNMNRGETQYF. Partial CDR3 DNA: TGTGCCACCAGCAACAACATGAACAGGGGCGAGACC.

Concerning this clone itself: The read halts 3 residues ahead of the CDR3 end, with the missing end drawn from the germline J gene. The V and J genes are TRBV7-2 and TRBJ1-5; weak D call: TRBD1 (5 bases). The V gene lost 3 bases and the J gene lost 0 bases, with 6 bases spanning the gap. Germline CDR1 is SGHTA and CDR2 is FQGNSA. The CDR3 runs 14 residues. The CDR3 loop reads CASSFDSSNQPQHF. Partial CDR3 DNA: TGTGCCAGCAGCTTTGACAGTAGCAATCAGCCC.

As for this clone: The read terminates 3 residues ahead of where the CDR3 ends, so the germline J gene completes it. The chain is built from TRBV7-6 and TRBJ1-2, with 7 bases identical to TRBD1. CDR3 length equals 13 residues. The germline CDR1 and CDR2 sequences are SGHVS and FNYEAQ. CDR3 DNA, as far as it was read: TGTGCCAGCAGCATCGACAGGGCTGGCGAC. Amino acid sequence: CASSIDRAGD. The full CDR3 protein reads CASSIDRAGDYTF.

With regard to this clone: The junction differs from germline at one of its ends, possibly a read error. The read falls 3 residues short of the CDR3 end, and the missing part is taken from the germline J gene. The chain uses TRBV29-1 and TRBJ1-3, with a tentative D call TRBD1 (6 bases). The CDR3 runs 13 residues. Germline-derived CDR1 and CDR2 are SQVTM and ANQGSEA. This chain's CDR3 is CSVEVGGGNTIYF. CDR3 DNA (partial): TGCAGCGTTGAAGTGGGAGGGGGAAACACG.

As for this clone: The observed sequence ends 3 residues before the CDR3 terminus, with the missing tail filled in from the germline J gene. This sequence joins TRBV5-1 and TRBJ2-3; D call uncertain. Germline-derived CDR1 and CDR2 are SGHRS and YFSETQ. The CDR3 runs to 15 residues. The CDR3 bases that were read are TGCGCCAGCAGCTTGAAGAATAGCCATCAAGAGACG. Translation: CASSLKNSHQET. The full-length CDR3 reads as CASSLKNSHQETQYF.

Concerning this clone: The observed sequence ends 3 residues before the CDR3 terminus, with the missing tail filled in from the germline J gene. The V gene is TRBV6-1, the J gene TRBJ2-1; maybe TRBD1 (5 bases). V dropped 4 bases and J dropped 8 bases, with 12 bases sitting between them. This CDR3 spans 13 amino acids. CDR1 and CDR2 from the germline V gene are MNHNS and SASEGT. The CDR3 region is CASSAGRVDEQFF. Partial CDR3 DNA: TGTGCCAGCAGTGCCGGCAGGGTGGATGAG.

A remark on this clone: The observed sequence ends 3 residues before the CDR3 terminus, with the missing tail filled in from the germline J gene. The chain combines TRBV5-4 with TRBJ2-1; 8 bases fit TRBD1. The CDR3 is 14 amino acids. With V trimmed by 3 bases and J by 8 bases, 7 bases remained unmatched. In germline, CDR1 is SGHNT, CDR2 YYREEE (reference sequence). CDR3 residues: CASSSQGAPHEQFF. The DNA read from the CDR3 is TGTGCCAGCAGCTCTCAGGGGGCGCCCCATGAG.

Of note for this clone: The read terminates 3 residues before the CDR3 end, so the remaining end is supplied by the germline J gene. This chain joins TRBV2 and TRBJ2-1; the match to TRBD2 covers 11 bases. J gave up 4 bases and V 6 bases, and 5 bases lay outside the gene matches. Germline CDR1 reads SNHLY; CDR2 reads FYNNEI. This CDR3 spans 15 amino acids. The part of the CDR3 DNA that was read is TGTGCCAGCAGCCCCGGGACTAGCGGATACAATGAG. Amino acid sequence: CASSPGTSGYNE. The complete CDR3 sequence is CASSPGTSGYNEQFF.

Points on this clone: The CDR3 end lies 3 residues beyond the end of the read and is filled in from the germline J gene. This chain connects TRBV5-1 to TRBJ2-1, with TRBD1 identical over 9 bases. This CDR3 has 15 residues. V trimming: 4 bases; J trimming: 7 bases; junction bases outside the gene matches: 9. The germline gives CDR1 SGHRS, CDR2 YFSETQ. CDR3 amino acids: CASSRPGQGMNEQFF. CDR3 DNA, as far as it was read: TGCGCCAGCAGCCGGCCGGGACAGGGTATGAATGAG.